This T cell receptor beta chain was obtained from a study of T cells in Graves' hyperthyroidism and ophthalmopathy. General study points: Researchers report that a 13 V-J model separated ophthalmopathy from stable hyperthyroidism.

CDR3 length: 12 amino acids. CDR1 and CDR2 from the germline V gene are SGHTA and FQGNSA. Trimming removed 2 bases from V and 5 bases from J, with 4 bases in between. This clonotype was seen ten or more times. Its antigen is unknown. RNA transcripts gave rise to amplified TCR beta CDR3 regions. HTBI primers drove first-round RT-PCR of the TCR CDR3. Each CDR3 protein is one row after TCRdb ran MiXCR on the multiplex PCR reads. The top ten hold about 10% of the sample, which has hundreds of thousands of distinct CDR3 sequences, less than 15% seen once. Aged 18 to 65, the patients had hyperthyroidism that was newly diagnosed and had lasted under 2 months.

Sequencing input: blood. The V call is TRBV7-2, the J call TRBJ2-1; D ambiguous. The TCR originated in a woman between 18 and 30 years old with Graves' hyperthyroidism. DNA for the CDR3: TGTGCCAGCAGCTTAACAAACAATGAGCAGTTCTTC. Amino acids: CASSLTNNEQFF.